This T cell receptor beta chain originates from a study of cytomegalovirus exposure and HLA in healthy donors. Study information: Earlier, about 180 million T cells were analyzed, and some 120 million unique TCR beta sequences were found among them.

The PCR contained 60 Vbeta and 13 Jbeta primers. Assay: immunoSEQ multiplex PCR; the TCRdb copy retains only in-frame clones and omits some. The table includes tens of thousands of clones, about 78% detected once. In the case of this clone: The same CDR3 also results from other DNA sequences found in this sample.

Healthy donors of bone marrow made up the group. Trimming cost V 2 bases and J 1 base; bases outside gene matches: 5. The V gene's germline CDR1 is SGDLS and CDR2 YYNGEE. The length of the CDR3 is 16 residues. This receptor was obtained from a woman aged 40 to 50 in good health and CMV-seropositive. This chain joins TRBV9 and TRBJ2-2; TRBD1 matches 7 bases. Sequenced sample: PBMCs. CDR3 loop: CASSVLAGGNTGELFF. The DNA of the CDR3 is TGTGCCAGCAGCGTTTTGGCAGGGGGGAACACCGGGGAGCTGTTTTTT.